The 27 T cell receptor beta chains below come from one sample, sequenced in a study of cytomegalovirus exposure and HLA in healthy donors. With 60 Vbeta and 13 Jbeta primers, the PCR was carried out. The data were produced by immunoSEQ multiplex PCR, yet TCRdb's version contains in-frame clones alone and is incomplete. The sample yields about 130,000 clones, about three quarters seen once. Input material: PBMCs. The receptors stem from a human donor in good health.

This clone was detected only a few times. V gene TRBV5-1 combines with J gene TRBJ2-5; 7 bases are shared with TRBD1. This CDR3 is built from 16 residues. V was pared by 0 bases and J by 5 bases, with 10 bases of the junction left unmatched. Germline V CDR1 and CDR2: SGHRS, YFSETQ. The CDR3 region has the DNA TGCGCCAGCAGCTTGGGGACAGGACCTTCTTGGGAGACCCAGTACTTC. Translating gives CASSLGTGPSWETQYF.

Comment on this clone: Within the sample, other DNA sequences also encode this same CDR3. The chain uses TRBV27 and TRBJ2-7, with 8 bases identical to TRBD1. The V gene's germline CDR1 is MNHEY and CDR2 SMNVEV (reference sequence). The CDR3 consists of 13 residues. The V segment lost 6 bases and the J segment 0 bases; nucleotides outside the gene matches: 1. CDR3 region: CASSGTGSYEQYF. CDR3 sequence (DNA): TGTGCCAGCAGCGGGACAGGCTCCTACGAGCAGTACTTC.

A few counts support this clone. This sequence joins TRBV9 and TRBJ2-3, with a tentative D call TRBD2 (6 bases). Germline CDR1 and CDR2: SGDLS and YYNGEE. V was shortened by 6 bases and J by 1 base, with 18 bases between the two germline ends. This CDR3 has 16 amino acids. CDR3 sequence (DNA): TGTGCCAGCACCCTAGGTCCGGGGGTAGGCACAGATACGCAGTATTTT. This codes for CASTLGPGVGTDTQYF.

J is TRBJ1-4 and V is TRBV30, with TRBD1 identical over 8 bases. CDR1 and CDR2 from the germline V gene are GTSNPN and SVGIG (reference sequence). Losses at the gene ends were 4 bases for V and 2 bases for J; bases not matched to a gene: 9. CDR3 size: 16 residues. CDR3 in DNA: TGTGCCTGGATGATAGCAGGGGGCGGGACTAATGAAAAACTGTTTTTT. It yields the protein CAWMIAGGGTNEKLFF.

This clone was picked up a small number of times. V is TRBV7-3 and J is TRBJ2-5; a weak D match, TRBD1 (6 bases). V was clipped by 0 bases and J by 5 bases, with 10 bases between them. The CDR3 has 14 amino acids. Per germline, CDR1 SGHTA and CDR2 FQGTGA. The CDR3 reads CASSLTGTRETQYF. The DNA for the CDR3 is TGTGCCAGCAGCTTAACCGGGACACGGGAGACCCAGTACTTC.

The CDR3 DNA follows: TGTGCCAGCAGTTACTCGAATAGTTACAATGAGCAGTTCTTC. This translates into CASSYSNSYNEQFF. This chain uses TRBV6-6 with TRBJ2-1; no clear D. V was shortened by 0 bases and J by 4 bases, with 7 bases between the two germline ends. Germline V gene lookup returns CDR1 MNHNY and CDR2 SVGAGI (reference sequence). This CDR3 is 14 amino acids long.

CDR3 in amino acids: CASRTSGTSYEQYF. In DNA form, the CDR3 reads TGCGCCAGCCGGACTAGCGGGACCTCCTACGAGCAGTACTTC. The V and J genes are TRBV5-1 and TRBJ2-7; 12 bases fit TRBD2. Germline lookup yields CDR1 SGHRS and CDR2 YFSETQ. Trimming cost V 7 bases and J 0 bases; bases outside gene matches: 2. The CDR3 extends over 14 amino acids.

This chain uses TRBV7-3 with TRBJ1-1; D is undetermined. Germline-derived CDR1 and CDR2 are SGHTA and FQGTGA. Trimming removed 1 base at V and 3 bases at J, with 15 bases between. The CDR3 contains 16 residues. The CDR3 nucleotides read TGTGCCAGCAGCTTAATAGGTCAGAGAAGCGACACTGAAGCTTTCTTT. Amino acid sequence: CASSLIGQRSDTEAFF.

This clone is a singleton in its sample. Distinct nucleotide sequences in the sample also encode this CDR3. The rearrangement joins TRBV7-3 to TRBJ2-1; tentatively, D is TRBD1 (6 bases). This CDR3 comprises 14 residues. V was cut by 5 bases and J by 1 base, with 9 bases left in between. CDR1 is SGHTA, CDR2 FQGTGA, per germline. The CDR3 nucleotides are TGTGCCAGCAGCCTAGGGGGTTCCTACAATGAGCAGTTCTTC. Its translation is CASSLGGSYNEQFF. The full variable domain, rest sourced from reference TRBV7-3 and TRBJ2-1, is GAGVSQTPSNKVTEKGKYVELRCDPISGHTALYWYRQSLGQGPEFLIYFQGTGAADDSGLPNDRFFAVRPEGSVSTLKIQRTERGDSAVYLCASSLGGSYNEQFFGPGTRLTVL.

This chain joins TRBV29-1 and TRBJ2-3; D possibly corresponds to TRBD1 (5 bases). Germline values: CDR1 SQVTM, CDR2 ANQGSEA. The CDR3 is 13 amino acids. V was trimmed by 0 bases and J by 4 bases, leaving 8 bases between them. The CDR3 loop is CSVEDGHSDTQYF. The CDR3 DNA follows: TGCAGCGTTGAAGACGGACACTCAGATACGCAGTATTTT.

The chain carries TRBV4-3 and TRBJ2-1; 14 positions match TRBD2. The CDR3 is made up of 16 amino acids. Germline lookup yields CDR1 LGHNA and CDR2 YSLEER. The V gene end was trimmed by 0 bases and the J gene end by 6 bases; junction bases not matched to a gene: 1. CDR3 in amino acids: CASSQEGLAGVNEQFF. In nucleotides, the CDR3 is TGCGCCAGCAGCCAAGAGGGACTAGCGGGGGTCAATGAGCAGTTCTTC.

The genes are TRBV9 and TRBJ1-2; 8 bases map to TRBD1. V shed 4 bases, J shed 2 bases, and the junction held 4 bases outside the gene matches. Germline V CDR1 and CDR2: SGDLS, YYNGEE. This CDR3 comprises 14 residues. Here the CDR3 reads CASSPGQGNYGYTF. In DNA, the CDR3 is TGTGCCAGCAGCCCCGGACAGGGAAACTATGGCTACACCTTC.

V and J are TRBV7-2 and TRBJ1-4, with unresolved D. The V gene lost 5 bases and the J gene lost 1 base, with 14 bases spanning the gap. Per the germline V gene, CDR1 is SGHTA and CDR2 is FQGNSA. CDR3 size: 16 residues. The CDR3 is CASSPPGIRTNEKLFF. CDR3 sequence (DNA): TGTGCCAGCAGCCCCCCCGGGATCAGAACTAATGAAAAACTGTTTTTT.

This sequence joins TRBV23-1 and TRBJ2-5; TRBD2 matches 11 bases. TRBV23-1 is an ORF, with its function uncertain. The CDR3 sequence is 13 residues long. Trimming removed 8 bases from V and 5 bases from J; junction bases left unmatched: 4. CDR3 protein: CASWGLAEETQYF. CDR3 in DNA: TGCGCCAGCTGGGGACTAGCGGAGGAGACCCAGTACTTC.

The J gene is TRBJ1-1, the V gene TRBV2; perhaps TRBD1 as D (6 bases). Between the trimmed V and J ends, which lost 1 base and 4 bases, there was a span of 19 bases. Germline assignment: CDR1 SNHLY and CDR2 FYNNEI. This CDR3 contains 17 residues. The CDR3 loop reads CASSEGLGAWDGTEAFF. CDR3 nucleotides: TGTGCCAGCAGTGAAGGTCTGGGGGCTTGGGACGGCACTGAAGCTTTCTTT.

This clone has just a few counts. The chain links TRBV2 to TRBJ1-3; TRBD1 matches at 9 bases. V shed 7 bases and J 15 bases; nucleotides not matched to a gene: 7. Germline V gene data show CDR1 as SNHLY and CDR2 as FYNNEI. This CDR3 is built from 11 residues. CDR3 region: CASTATGGKYF. CDR3 nucleotide sequence: TGTGCCAGCACCGCGACAGGGGGAAAATATTTT.

This chain uses TRBV11-3 with TRBJ2-2; 8 nucleotides align to TRBD2. Germline V lookup: CDR1 SGHNT, CDR2 YENEEA. This CDR3 has 17 residues. V gave up 4 bases and J gave up 1 base; unmatched junction bases: 8. The CDR3: CASSSAGGVGNTGELFF. In nucleotides, the CDR3 is TGTGCCAGCAGCTCTGCCGGGGGGGTCGGGAACACCGGGGAGCTGTTTTTT.

The rearrangement joins TRBV30 to TRBJ2-3; 7 bases agree with TRBD2. This CDR3 comprises 15 residues. Germline trimming cut 3 bases from V and 1 base from J; bases unmatched to any gene: 7. Germline values: CDR1 GTSNPN, CDR2 SVGIG (reference sequence). The CDR3: CAWSYLAGGTDTQYF. CDR3 bases: TGTGCCTGGAGCTACTTAGCGGGTGGCACAGATACGCAGTATTTT. Full variable domain (rest looked up from reference TRBV30 and TRBJ2-3): SQTIHQWPATLVQPVGSPLSLECTVEGTSNPNLYWYRQAAGRGLQLLFYSVGIGQISSEVPQNLSASRPQDRQFILSSKKLLLSDSGFYLCAWSYLAGGTDTQYFGPGTRLTVL.

Only one count was recorded for this clone. The chain joins TRBV10-3 to TRBJ2-2; 7 bases align to TRBD2. Trimming at V came to 6 bases and at J to 1 base, leaving 8 bases not matched to a gene. This CDR3 is 16 amino acids long. CDR1 and CDR2 (germline): ENHRY, SYGVKD. DNA for the CDR3: TGTGCCATCAGGGGGCGGGAGAGTGGGAACACCGGGGAGCTGTTTTTT. Translated: CAIRGRESGNTGELFF.

The rearrangement uses TRBV7-2 and TRBJ2-3; D is ambiguous. Germline CDR1 is SGHTA and CDR2 is FQGNSA. The CDR3 covers 16 residues. V lost 5 bases, J lost 0 bases, and 15 bases lay in between. This CDR3 reads CASSPLRVFSTDTQYF. CDR3 sequence (DNA): TGTGCCAGCAGCCCACTCCGGGTATTTAGCACAGATACGCAGTATTTT.

This chain uses TRBV5-1 with TRBJ2-1; 12 bases agree with TRBD2. The CDR3 is 17 residues long. The germline V gene has CDR1 SGHRS and CDR2 YFSETQ. V was clipped by 4 bases and J by 8 bases; unmatched bases: 13. The CDR3 reads CASSPLLAGGLSDEQFF. The CDR3 region has the DNA TGCGCCAGCAGCCCCTTACTAGCGGGGGGACTATCAGATGAGCAGTTCTTC.

A few counts support this clone. CDR3 sequence (DNA): TGTGCCAGCAGCTTGGGGGACAGGGTCTTCACAGATACGCAGTATTTT. Amino acid sequence: CASSLGDRVFTDTQYF. The chain joins TRBV11-3 to TRBJ2-3; 9 nucleotides agree with TRBD1. The length of the CDR3 is 16 residues. Trimming took 3 bases from V and 2 from J; bases not matched to a gene: 6. CDR1 SGHNT and CDR2 YENEEA come from the germline V gene.

The rearrangement uses TRBV19 and TRBJ2-1; 12 bases map to TRBD1. In germline, CDR1 is LNHDA, CDR2 SQIVND (reference sequence). The V gene end was trimmed by 4 bases and the J gene end by 6 bases; junction bases not matched to a gene: 10. The CDR3 sequence is 17 residues long. The DNA of the CDR3 is TGTGCCAGTAGTACCCGGGACAGGGGGCGAGTATTCAATGAGCAGTTCTTC. The encoded protein is CASSTRDRGRVFNEQFF.

The CDR3 loop is CASSDLSGELFF. The CDR3 DNA reads TGTGCCAGCAGTGATCTCAGCGGGGAGCTGTTTTTT. J is TRBJ2-2 and V is TRBV6-1; D is uncertain. The CDR3 runs to 12 residues. CDR1 MNHNS and CDR2 SASEGT come from the germline V gene. The germline V and J ends were trimmed by 3 bases and 7 bases, with 6 bases remaining between them.

This clone showed up just a few times. J is TRBJ1-6 and V is TRBV30, with a weak D call TRBD1 (6 bases). V was trimmed by 5 bases and J by 0 bases, leaving 8 bases between them. The germline V gene has CDR1 GTSNPN and CDR2 SVGIG (reference sequence). The length of the CDR3 is 14 residues. CDR3 DNA sequence: TGTGCCTGGGACAGGAGCTCCTATAATTCACCCCTCCACTTT. Its translation is CAWDRSSYNSPLHF. The full variable domain, its missing parts supplied by reference TRBV30 and TRBJ1-6, is SQTIHQWPATLVQPVGSPLSLECTVEGTSNPNLYWYRQAAGRGLQLLFYSVGIGQISSEVPQNLSASRPQDRQFILSSKKLLLSDSGFYLCAWDRSSYNSPLHFGNGTRLTVT.

The V gene is TRBV7-3, the J gene TRBJ2-5; maybe TRBD2 (6 bases). Germline V gives CDR1 SGHTA, CDR2 FQGTGA. The CDR3 length is 15 residues. Trimming took off 2 bases at V and 7 bases at J, with 17 bases between the two ends. The CDR3 is CASSLGGTHSGTQYF. Here the CDR3 DNA reads TGTGCCAGCAGCTTAGGGGGGACCCACTCCGGGACCCAGTACTTC.

This clone was found a few times. The gene calls are TRBV7-2 and TRBJ2-7, with 7 bases fitting TRBD1. The CDR3 has 15 amino acids. Germline V CDR1 and CDR2: SGHTA, FQGNSA. Losses at the gene ends were 4 bases for V and 3 bases for J; bases not matched to a gene: 9. CDR3 bases: TGTGCCAGCAGCTCTCAGGACAGGCCACGCTACGAGCAGTACTTC. It translates to CASSSQDRPRYEQYF. The complete variable domain, with remaining parts taken from reference TRBV7-2 and TRBJ2-7, reads GAGVSQSPSNKVTEKGKDVELRCDPISGHTALYWYRQSLGQGLEFLIYFQGNSAPDKSGLPSDRFSAERTGGSVSTLTIQRTQQEDSAVYLCASSSQDRPRYEQYFGPGTRLTVT.